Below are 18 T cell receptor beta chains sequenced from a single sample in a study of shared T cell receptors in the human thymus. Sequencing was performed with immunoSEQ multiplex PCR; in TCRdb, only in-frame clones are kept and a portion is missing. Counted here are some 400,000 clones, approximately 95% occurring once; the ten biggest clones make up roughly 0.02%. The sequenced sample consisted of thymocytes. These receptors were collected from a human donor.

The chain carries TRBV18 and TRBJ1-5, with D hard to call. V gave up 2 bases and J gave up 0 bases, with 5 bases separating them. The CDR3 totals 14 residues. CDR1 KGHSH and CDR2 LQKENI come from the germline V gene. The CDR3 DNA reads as TGTGCCAGCTCACCAGGTAATAGCAATCAGCCCCAGCATTTT. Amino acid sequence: CASSPGNSNQPQHF.

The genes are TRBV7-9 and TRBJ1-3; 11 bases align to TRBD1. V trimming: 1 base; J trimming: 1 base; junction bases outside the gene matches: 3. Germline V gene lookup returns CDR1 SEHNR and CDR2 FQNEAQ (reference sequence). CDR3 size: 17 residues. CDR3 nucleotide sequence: TGTGCCAGCAGCTTAGTGGGGACAGGGGGATCTGGAAACACCATATATTTT. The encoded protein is CASSLVGTGGSGNTIYF.

The DNA for the CDR3 is TGTGCCAGCAGTACGGGACAGGCTTACAATGAGCAGTTCTTC. Its protein is CASSTGQAYNEQFF. The V and J genes are TRBV28 and TRBJ2-1, with 8 positions matching TRBD1. This CDR3 region has 14 residues. The trim removed 5 bases at V and 4 bases at J, leaving 4 bases unmatched. In germline, CDR1 is MDHEN, CDR2 SYDVKM.

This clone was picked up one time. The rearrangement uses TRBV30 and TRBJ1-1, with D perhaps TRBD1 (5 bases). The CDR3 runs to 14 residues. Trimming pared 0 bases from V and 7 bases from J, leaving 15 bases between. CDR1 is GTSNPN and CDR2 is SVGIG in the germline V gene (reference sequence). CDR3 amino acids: CAWSVLGRVGEAFF. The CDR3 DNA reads TGTGCCTGGAGTGTATTGGGCAGGGTTGGTGAAGCTTTCTTT.

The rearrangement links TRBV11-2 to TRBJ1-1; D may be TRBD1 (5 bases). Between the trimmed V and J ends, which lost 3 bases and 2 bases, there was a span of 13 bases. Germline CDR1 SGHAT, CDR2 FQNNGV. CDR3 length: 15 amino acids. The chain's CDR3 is CASSLGDGYNTEAFF. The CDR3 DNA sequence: TGTGCCAGCAGCTTGGGGGACGGCTACAACACTGAAGCTTTCTTT.

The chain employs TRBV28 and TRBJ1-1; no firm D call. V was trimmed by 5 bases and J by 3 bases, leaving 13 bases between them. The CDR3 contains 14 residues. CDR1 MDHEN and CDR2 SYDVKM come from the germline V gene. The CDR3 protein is CASSTAWDDTEAFF. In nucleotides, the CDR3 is TGTGCCAGCAGTACTGCCTGGGATGACACTGAAGCTTTCTTT.

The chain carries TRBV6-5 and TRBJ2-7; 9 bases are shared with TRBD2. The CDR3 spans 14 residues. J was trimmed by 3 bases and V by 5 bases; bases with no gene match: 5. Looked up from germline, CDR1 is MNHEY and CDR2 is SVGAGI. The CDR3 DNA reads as TGTGCCAGCAGTAGGGCGGGAGGGAGCTACGAGCAGTACTTC. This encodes CASSRAGGSYEQYF.

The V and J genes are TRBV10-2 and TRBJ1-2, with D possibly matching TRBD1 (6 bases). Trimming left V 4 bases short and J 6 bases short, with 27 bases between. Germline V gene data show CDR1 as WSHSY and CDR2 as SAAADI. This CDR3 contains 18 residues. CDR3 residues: CASSGTTRDTSARDGYTF. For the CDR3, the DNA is TGCGCCAGCAGTGGGACCACTCGGGACACGTCAGCGCGGGATGGCTACACCTTC.

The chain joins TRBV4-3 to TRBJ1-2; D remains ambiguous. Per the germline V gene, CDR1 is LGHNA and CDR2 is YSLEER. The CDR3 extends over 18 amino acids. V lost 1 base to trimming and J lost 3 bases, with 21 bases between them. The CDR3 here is CASSQGDGVGPTDYGYTF. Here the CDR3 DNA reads TGCGCCAGCAGCCAAGGTGACGGAGTAGGGCCCACCGACTATGGCTACACCTTC.

In nucleotides, the CDR3 is TGTGCCCCAAGGGGGTCCCGGGAGAATCCCGAGACCCAGTACTTC. It translates to CAPRGSRENPETQYF. The gene calls are TRBV6-4 and TRBJ2-5; D possibly matches TRBD1 or TRBD2 (6 bases each). The CDR3 totals 15 residues. The germline gives CDR1 MRHNA, CDR2 SNTAGT. Trimming shortened V by 11 bases and J by 5 bases, and 24 bases separated the two germline ends.

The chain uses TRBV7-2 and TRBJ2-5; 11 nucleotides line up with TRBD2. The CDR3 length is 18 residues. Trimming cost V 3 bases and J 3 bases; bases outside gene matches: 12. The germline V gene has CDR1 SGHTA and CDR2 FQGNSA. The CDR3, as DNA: TGTGCCAGCAGCTTGCCCGGGACTAGCGGTGGTGCTAAAGAGACCCAGTACTTC. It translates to CASSLPGTSGGAKETQYF.

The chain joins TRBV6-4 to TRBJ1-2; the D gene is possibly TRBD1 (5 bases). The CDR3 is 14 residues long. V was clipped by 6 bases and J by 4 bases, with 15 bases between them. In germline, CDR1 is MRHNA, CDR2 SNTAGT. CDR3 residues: CASSLGQGAYGYTF. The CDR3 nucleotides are TGTGCCAGCAGCCTTGGGCAGGGTGCCTATGGCTACACCTTC.

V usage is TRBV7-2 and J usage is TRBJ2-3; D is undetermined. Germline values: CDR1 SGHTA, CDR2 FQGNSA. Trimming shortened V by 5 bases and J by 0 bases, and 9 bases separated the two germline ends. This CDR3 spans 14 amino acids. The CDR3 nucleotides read TGTGCCAGCAGCCCCCTCTTTAGCACAGATACGCAGTATTTT. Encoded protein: CASSPLFSTDTQYF.

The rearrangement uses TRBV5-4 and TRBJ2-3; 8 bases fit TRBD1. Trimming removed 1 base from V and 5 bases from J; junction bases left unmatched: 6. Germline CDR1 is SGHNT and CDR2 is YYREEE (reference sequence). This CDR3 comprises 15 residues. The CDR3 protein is CASSLTDRGVDTQYF. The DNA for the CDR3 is TGTGCCAGCAGCTTGACAGACAGGGGTGTAGATACGCAGTATTTT.

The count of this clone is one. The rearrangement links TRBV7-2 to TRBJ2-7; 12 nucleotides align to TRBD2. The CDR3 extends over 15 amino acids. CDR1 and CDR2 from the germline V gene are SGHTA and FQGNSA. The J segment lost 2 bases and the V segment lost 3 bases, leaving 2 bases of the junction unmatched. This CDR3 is CASSFLAGGPYEQYF. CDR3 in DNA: TGTGCCAGCAGCTTTCTAGCGGGAGGGCCCTACGAGCAGTACTTC.

This CDR3 is CASSRLPAGTGDRGSSYEQYF. Written as DNA, the CDR3 is TGTGCCAGCAGCCGACTCCCGGCCGGGACAGGGGACCGGGGGAGCTCCTACGAGCAGTACTTC. This chain joins TRBV4-2 and TRBJ2-7, with 10 bases identical to TRBD1. The CDR3 has 21 residues. Germline V gene lookup returns CDR1 LGHNA and CDR2 YNFKEQ. Trimming at V came to 4 bases and at J to 0 bases, leaving 21 bases not matched to a gene.

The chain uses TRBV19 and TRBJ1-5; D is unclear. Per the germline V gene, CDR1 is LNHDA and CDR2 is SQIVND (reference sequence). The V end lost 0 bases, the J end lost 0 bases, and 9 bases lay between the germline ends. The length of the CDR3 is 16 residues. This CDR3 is CASSIDPLYSNQPQHF. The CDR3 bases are TGTGCCAGTAGTATAGATCCCCTGTATAGCAATCAGCCCCAGCATTTT.

The CDR3 loop is CASSLFRNSYEQYF. DNA for the CDR3: TGTGCCAGCAGCTTGTTTCGGAACTCCTACGAGCAGTACTTC. The chain employs TRBV5-4 and TRBJ2-7; no definite D call. Germline assignment: CDR1 SGHNT and CDR2 YYREEE (reference sequence). This CDR3 region has 14 residues. V shed 1 base and J shed 0 bases, with 8 bases lying between them. The variable domain in full, with the rest retrieved from reference TRBV5-4 and TRBJ2-7, is ETGVTQSPTHLIKTRGQQVTLRCSSQSGHNTVSWYQQALGQGPQFIFQYYREEENGRGNFPPRFSGLQFPNYSSELNVNALELDDSALYLCASSLFRNSYEQYFGPGTRLTVT.